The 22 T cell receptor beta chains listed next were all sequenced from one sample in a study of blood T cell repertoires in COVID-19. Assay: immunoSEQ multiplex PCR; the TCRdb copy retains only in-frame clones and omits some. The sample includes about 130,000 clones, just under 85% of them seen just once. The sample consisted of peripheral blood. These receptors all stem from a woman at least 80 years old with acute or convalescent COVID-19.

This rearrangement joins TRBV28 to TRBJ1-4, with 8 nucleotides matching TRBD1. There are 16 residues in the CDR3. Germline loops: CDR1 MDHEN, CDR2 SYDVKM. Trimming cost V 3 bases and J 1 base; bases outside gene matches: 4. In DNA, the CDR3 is TGTGCCAGCAGTTTCCCCACAGGGGGAACTAATGAAAAACTGTTTTTT. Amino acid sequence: CASSFPTGGTNEKLFF.

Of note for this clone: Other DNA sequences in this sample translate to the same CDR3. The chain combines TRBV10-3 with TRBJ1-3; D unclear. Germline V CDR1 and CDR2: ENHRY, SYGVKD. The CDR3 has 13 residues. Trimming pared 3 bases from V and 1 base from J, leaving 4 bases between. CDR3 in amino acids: CAISERSGNTIYF. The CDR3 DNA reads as TGTGCCATCAGTGAACGGTCTGGAAACACCATATATTTT.

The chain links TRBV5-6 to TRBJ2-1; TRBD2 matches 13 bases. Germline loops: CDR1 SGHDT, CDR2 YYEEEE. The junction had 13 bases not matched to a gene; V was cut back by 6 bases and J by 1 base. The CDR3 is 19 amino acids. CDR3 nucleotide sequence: TGTGCCAGCACCGGACGACTAGCGGGGGGAGTCGTGTCCTACAATGAGCAGTTCTTC. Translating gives CASTGRLAGGVVSYNEQFF.

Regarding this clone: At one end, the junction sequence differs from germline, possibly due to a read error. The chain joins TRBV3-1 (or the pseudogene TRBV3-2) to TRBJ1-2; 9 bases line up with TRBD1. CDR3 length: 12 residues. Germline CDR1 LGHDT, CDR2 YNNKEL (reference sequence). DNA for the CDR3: TGTGCCAGCAGCCTTGGGACAGGGAATTGGCGCTTC. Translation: CASSLGTGNWRF.

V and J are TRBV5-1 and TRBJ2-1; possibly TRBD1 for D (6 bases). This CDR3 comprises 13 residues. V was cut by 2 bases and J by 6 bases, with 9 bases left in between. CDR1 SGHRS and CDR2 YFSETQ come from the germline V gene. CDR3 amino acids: CASSLQGGNEQFF. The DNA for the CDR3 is TGCGCCAGCAGCTTACAGGGTGGCAATGAGCAGTTCTTC.

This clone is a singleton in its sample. As DNA, the CDR3 is TGTGCCAGCAGCATACTAGCTGACTCCTACGAGCAGTACTTC. It translates to CASSILADSYEQYF. This chain uses TRBV9 with TRBJ2-7; possibly TRBD2 for D (6 bases). Trimming stripped 4 bases from V and 0 bases from J, with 11 bases between. The CDR3 spans 14 residues. Germline assignment: CDR1 SGDLS and CDR2 YYNGEE.

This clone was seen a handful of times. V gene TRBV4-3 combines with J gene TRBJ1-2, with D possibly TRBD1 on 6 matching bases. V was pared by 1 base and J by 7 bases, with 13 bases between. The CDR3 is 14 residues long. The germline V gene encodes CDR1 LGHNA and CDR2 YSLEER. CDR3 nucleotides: TGCGCCAGCAGCCAAGGAGGGCAGGGGTTTGGCTACACCTTC. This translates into CASSQGGQGFGYTF.

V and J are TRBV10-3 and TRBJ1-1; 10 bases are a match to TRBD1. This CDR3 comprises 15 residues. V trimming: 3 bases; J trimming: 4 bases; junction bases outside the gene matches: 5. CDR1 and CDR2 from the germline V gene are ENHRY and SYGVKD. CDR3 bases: TGTGCCATCAGTGAAATACGGGACAGGGGCACTGAAGCTTTCTTT. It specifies CAISEIRDRGTEAFF.

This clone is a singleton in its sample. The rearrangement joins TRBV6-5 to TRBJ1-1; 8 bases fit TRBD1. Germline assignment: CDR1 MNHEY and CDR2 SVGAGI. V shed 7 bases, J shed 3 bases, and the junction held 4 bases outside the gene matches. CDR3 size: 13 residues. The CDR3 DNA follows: TGTGCCAGCACCTTGACAGGGGACACTGAAGCTTTCTTT. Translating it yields CASTLTGDTEAFF.

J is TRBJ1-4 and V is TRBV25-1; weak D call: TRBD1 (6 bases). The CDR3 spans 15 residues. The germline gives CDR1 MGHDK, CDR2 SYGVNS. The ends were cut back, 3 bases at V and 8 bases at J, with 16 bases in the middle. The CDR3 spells CASSEGGREGEKLFF. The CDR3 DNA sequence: TGTGCCAGCAGTGAGGGGGGCAGGGAGGGGGAAAAACTGTTTTTT.

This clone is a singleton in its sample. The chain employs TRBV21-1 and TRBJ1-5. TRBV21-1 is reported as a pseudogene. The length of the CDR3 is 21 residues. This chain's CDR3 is CASSKAGREVSNHNSNQPQHF. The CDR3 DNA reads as TGTGCCAGCAGCAAAGCTGGCCGGGAGGTTTCTAACCACAATAGCAATCAGCCCCAGCATTTT.

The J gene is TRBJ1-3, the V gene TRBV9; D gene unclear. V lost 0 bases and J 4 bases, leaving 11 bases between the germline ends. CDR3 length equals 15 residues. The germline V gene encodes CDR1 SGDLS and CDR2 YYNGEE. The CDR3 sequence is CASSVAPEGGNTIYF. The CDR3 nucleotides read TGTGCCAGCAGCGTAGCTCCCGAGGGAGGAAACACCATATATTTT.

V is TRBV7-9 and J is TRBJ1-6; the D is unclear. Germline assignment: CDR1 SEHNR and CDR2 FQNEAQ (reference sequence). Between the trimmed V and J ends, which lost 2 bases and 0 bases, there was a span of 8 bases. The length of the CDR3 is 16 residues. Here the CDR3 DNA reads TGTGCCAGCAGCTTATCTGGGAGCTCCTATAATTCACCCCTCCACTTT. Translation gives CASSLSGSSYNSPLHF.

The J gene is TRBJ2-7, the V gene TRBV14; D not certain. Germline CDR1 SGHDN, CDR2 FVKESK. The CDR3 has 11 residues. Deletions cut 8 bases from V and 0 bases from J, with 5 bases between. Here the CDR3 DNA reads TGTGCCAGCGCAGACTCCTACGAGCAGTACTTC. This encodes CASADSYEQYF.

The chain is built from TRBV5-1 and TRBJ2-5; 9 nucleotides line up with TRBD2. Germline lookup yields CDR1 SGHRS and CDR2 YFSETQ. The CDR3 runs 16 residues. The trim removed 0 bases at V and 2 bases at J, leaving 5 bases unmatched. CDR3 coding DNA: TGCGCCAGCAGCTTGGGGACTAGCGCCTTACAAGAGACCCAGTACTTC. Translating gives CASSLGTSALQETQYF.

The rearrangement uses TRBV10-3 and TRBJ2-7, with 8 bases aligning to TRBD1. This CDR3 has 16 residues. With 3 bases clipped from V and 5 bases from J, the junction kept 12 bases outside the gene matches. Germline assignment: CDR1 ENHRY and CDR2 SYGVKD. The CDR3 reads CAISDPVRQGANEQYF. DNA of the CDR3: TGTGCCATCAGTGATCCCGTGCGGCAGGGGGCCAACGAGCAGTACTTC.

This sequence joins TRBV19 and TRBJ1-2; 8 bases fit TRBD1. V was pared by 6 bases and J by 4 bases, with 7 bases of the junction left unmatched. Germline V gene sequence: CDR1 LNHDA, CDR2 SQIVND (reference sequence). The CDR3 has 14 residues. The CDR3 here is CASRGGTGRYGYTF. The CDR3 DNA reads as TGTGCCAGTAGGGGAGGGACAGGACGCTATGGCTACACCTTC. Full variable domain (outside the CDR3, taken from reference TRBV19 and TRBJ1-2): DGGITQSPKYLFRKEGQNVTLSCEQNLNHDAMYWYRQDPGQGLRLIYYSQIVNDFQKGDIAEGYSVSREKKESFPLTVTSAQKNPTAFYLCASRGGTGRYGYTFGSGTRLTVV.

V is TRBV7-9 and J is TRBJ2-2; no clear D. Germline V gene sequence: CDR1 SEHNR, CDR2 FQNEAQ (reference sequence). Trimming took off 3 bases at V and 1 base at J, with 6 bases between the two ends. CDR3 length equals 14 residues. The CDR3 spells CASSFSGNTGELFF. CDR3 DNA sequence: TGTGCCAGCAGCTTCTCAGGGAACACCGGGGAGCTGTTTTTT.

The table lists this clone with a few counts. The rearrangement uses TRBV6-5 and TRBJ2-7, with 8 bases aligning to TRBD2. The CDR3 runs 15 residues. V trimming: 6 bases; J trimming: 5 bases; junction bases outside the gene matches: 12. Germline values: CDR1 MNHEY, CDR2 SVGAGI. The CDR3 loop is CASRDRAGASNEQYF. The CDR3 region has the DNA TGTGCCAGCAGAGATCGAGCGGGAGCTTCCAACGAGCAGTACTTC.

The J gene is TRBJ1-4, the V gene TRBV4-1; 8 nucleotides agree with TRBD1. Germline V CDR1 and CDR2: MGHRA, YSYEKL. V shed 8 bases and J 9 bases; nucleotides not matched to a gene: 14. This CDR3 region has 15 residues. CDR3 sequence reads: CASHPSWTGHKKLFF. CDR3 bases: TGCGCCAGCCACCCCTCATGGACAGGGCATAAAAAACTGTTTTTT.

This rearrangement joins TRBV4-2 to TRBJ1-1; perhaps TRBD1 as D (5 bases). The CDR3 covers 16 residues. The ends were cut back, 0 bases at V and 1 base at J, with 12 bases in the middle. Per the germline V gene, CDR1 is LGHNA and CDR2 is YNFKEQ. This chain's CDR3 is CASSQDAGRGNTEAFF. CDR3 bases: TGTGCCAGCAGCCAAGATGCGGGACGGGGGAACACTGAAGCTTTCTTT.

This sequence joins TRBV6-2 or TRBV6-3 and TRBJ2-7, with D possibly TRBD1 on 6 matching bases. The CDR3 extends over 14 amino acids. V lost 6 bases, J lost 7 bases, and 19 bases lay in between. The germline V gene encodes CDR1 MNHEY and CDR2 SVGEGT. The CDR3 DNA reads TGTGCCAGCAGCCCCCCAGGGGTGAGTCGGGAGCAGTACTTC. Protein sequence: CASSPPGVSREQYF.